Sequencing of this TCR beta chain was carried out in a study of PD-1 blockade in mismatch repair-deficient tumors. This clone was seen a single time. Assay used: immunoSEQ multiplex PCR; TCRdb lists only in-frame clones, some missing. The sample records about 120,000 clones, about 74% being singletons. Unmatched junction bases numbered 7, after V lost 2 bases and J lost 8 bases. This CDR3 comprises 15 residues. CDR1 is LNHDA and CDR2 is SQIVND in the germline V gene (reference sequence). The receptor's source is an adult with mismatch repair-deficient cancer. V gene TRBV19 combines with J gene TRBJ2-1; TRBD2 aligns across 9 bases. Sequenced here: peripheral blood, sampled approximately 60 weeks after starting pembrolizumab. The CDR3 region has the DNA TGTGCCAGTAGTATAAAGGGACTAGCCAGCCATGAGCAGTTCTTC. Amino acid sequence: CASSIKGLASHEQFF.